The 12 T cell receptor beta chains given below trace back to one sample, sequenced in a study of cytomegalovirus exposure and HLA in healthy donors. Vbeta (60) and Jbeta (13) primers were used in the PCR. The protocol was immunoSEQ multiplex PCR, while the TCRdb copy is restricted to in-frame clones and leaves out a portion. The sample yields approximately 140,000 clones, 80% seen once. Source material: PBMCs. These receptors came from a man between 35 and 55 years old in good health and CMV-seropositive.

The rearrangement uses TRBV5-1 and TRBJ2-1; 11 nucleotides line up with TRBD1. V lost 4 bases to trimming and J lost 2 bases; unmatched junction nucleotides: 2. Per the germline V gene, CDR1 is SGHRS and CDR2 is YFSETQ. CDR3 length equals 15 residues. Here the CDR3 reads CASSMGQGAYNEQFF. The CDR3 DNA is TGCGCCAGCAGCATGGGACAGGGGGCCTACAATGAGCAGTTCTTC.

This chain's CDR3 is CASSRGGPSYEQYF. The CDR3 coding sequence is TGTGCCAGCAGCCGAGGGGGACCGTCCTACGAGCAGTACTTC. The chain recombines TRBV28 with TRBJ2-5; D is possibly TRBD1 (6 bases). The DNA end favors TRBJ2-7, so the J call may be wrong. There are 14 residues in the CDR3. Looked up from germline, CDR1 is MDHEN and CDR2 is SYDVKM.

The chain joins TRBV5-1 to TRBJ2-7; 7 bases align to TRBD1. Germline values: CDR1 SGHRS, CDR2 YFSETQ. V gave up 0 bases and J gave up 0 bases; unmatched junction bases: 15. The CDR3 length is 19 residues. The CDR3 is CASSLGAQTGAVSSYEQYF. The CDR3 bases are TGCGCCAGCAGCTTGGGGGCCCAAACAGGGGCCGTAAGCTCCTACGAGCAGTACTTC.

This clone was counted only a few times. This chain links TRBV30 with TRBJ1-5; D is perhaps TRBD1 (5 bases). The CDR3 is 13 residues long. Germline lookup yields CDR1 GTSNPN and CDR2 SVGIG (reference sequence). V was trimmed by 0 bases and J by 5 bases, leaving 8 bases between them. The CDR3 here is CAWSVGVDQPQHF. As DNA, the CDR3 is TGTGCCTGGAGTGTAGGGGTGGATCAGCCCCAGCATTTT.

J is TRBJ2-1 and V is TRBV12-5; 8 positions match TRBD1. Per germline, CDR1 LGHNT and CDR2 FRNRAP. This CDR3 has 16 amino acids. The trim removed 1 base at V and 3 bases at J, leaving 5 bases unmatched. The CDR3 loop is CASGLGGTGVYNEQFF. In DNA, the CDR3 is TGTGCTAGTGGTTTGGGGGGGACAGGTGTCTACAATGAGCAGTTCTTC. Based on the CDR3 plus reference TRBV12-5 and TRBJ2-1, the full variable domain is DARVTQTPRHKVTEMGQEVTMRCQPILGHNTVFWYRQTMMQGLELLAYFRNRAPLDDSGMPKDRFSAEMPDATLATLKIQPSEPRDSAVYFCASGLGGTGVYNEQFFGPGTRLTVL.

This sequence joins TRBV6-5 and TRBJ1-6; 8 positions match TRBD1. Losses at the gene ends were 6 bases for V and 10 bases for J; bases not matched to a gene: 8. CDR3 size: 14 residues. Germline V CDR1 and CDR2: MNHEY, SVGAGI. CDR3 DNA: TGTGCCAGCAGGCCCGGGACAGGTGGCTCACCCCTCCACTTT. This translates into CASRPGTGGSPLHF.

The chain recombines TRBV28 with TRBJ2-2; possibly TRBD1 for D (6 bases). Germline CDR1 is MDHEN and CDR2 is SYDVKM. This CDR3 spans 15 amino acids. With 5 bases removed from V and 0 bases from J, the gap between germline ends came to 10 bases. The CDR3 sequence: CASSAGTTNTGELFF. CDR3 nucleotides: TGTGCCAGCAGTGCCGGGACAACGAACACCGGGGAGCTGTTTTTT.

The chain has TRBV5-8 and TRBJ2-5; 7 positions agree with TRBD1. Germline assignment: CDR1 SGHTS and CDR2 YDEGEE. V trimming: 0 bases; J trimming: 2 bases; junction bases outside the gene matches: 7. The CDR3 is 16 amino acids. CDR3 residues: CASSLETWTGQETQYF. Written as DNA, the CDR3 is TGTGCCAGCAGCTTGGAAACCTGGACAGGTCAAGAGACCCAGTACTTC.

J is TRBJ2-3 and V is TRBV6-4, with 10 bases aligning to TRBD2. The CDR3 sequence is 16 residues long. The germline V gene encodes CDR1 MRHNA and CDR2 SNTAGT. V was pared by 3 bases and J by 3 bases, with 6 bases of the junction left unmatched. The CDR3 DNA reads as TGTGCCAGCAGTGATATTCTAGCGGGAGTAACAGATACGCAGTATTTT. Its protein is CASSDILAGVTDTQYF.

The chain couples TRBV4-2 to TRBJ2-1; D possibly corresponds to TRBD1 (5 bases). In germline, CDR1 is LGHNA, CDR2 YNFKEQ. CDR3 length: 13 amino acids. The ends were cut back, 0 bases at V and 6 bases at J, with 6 bases in the middle. This chain's CDR3 is CASSQDDSNEQFF. The CDR3 nucleotides read TGTGCCAGCAGCCAAGACGACAGCAATGAGCAGTTCTTC.

The rearrangement links TRBV14 to TRBJ2-1; the D gene is possibly TRBD2 (6 bases). Per germline, CDR1 SGHDN and CDR2 FVKESK. With 0 bases removed from V and 4 bases from J, the gap between germline ends came to 19 bases. This CDR3 has 18 amino acids. The CDR3 protein is CASSQDGGAASRYNEQFF. CDR3 sequence (DNA): TGTGCCAGCAGCCAAGACGGAGGGGCGGCTTCGAGGTACAATGAGCAGTTCTTC.

This clone appeared a few times. The rearrangement joins TRBV6-1 to TRBJ1-4; TRBD1 might be the D (6 bases). In germline, CDR1 is MNHNS, CDR2 SASEGT. Trimming left V 3 bases short and J 1 base short, with 12 bases between. The CDR3 is 16 amino acids. The CDR3 protein is CASSEERGGTNEKLFF. CDR3 in DNA: TGTGCCAGCAGTGAGGAAAGGGGGGGAACTAATGAAAAACTGTTTTTT.